This entry lists 2 T cell receptor beta chains sequenced from one sample in a study of T-cell reconstitution after alpha-beta-depleted transplantation in children. The authors prepared the TCRbeta library with unique molecular identifiers. TCRdb reanalysed the PCR reads using MiXCR and keeps one entry per CDR3 protein. This table has about 540,000 distinct CDR3 sequences, 18% appearing once. The specimen was PBMCs from the stem cell graft donor, collected from the stem cell graft. The source of these receptors is a human donor who donated a stem cell graft to a child with acute lymphoblastic leukemia.

V is TRBV29-1 and J is TRBJ1-2; the D gene is possibly TRBD1 (6 bases). The germline V and J ends were trimmed by 7 bases and 1 base, with 16 bases remaining between them. Germline V gives CDR1 SQVTM, CDR2 ANQGSEA. The CDR3 extends over 14 amino acids. CDR3 sequence (DNA): TGCAGCGCCGCCGGGGACACTTATAACTATGGCTACACCTTC. Encoded protein: CSAAGDTYNYGYTF.

The rearrangement links TRBV7-3 to TRBJ2-2; 7 positions agree with TRBD2. The length of the CDR3 is 14 residues. The V and J ends lost 5 bases and 8 bases, in that order; junction bases with no gene match: 8. Germline CDR1 reads SGHTA; CDR2 reads FQGTGA. CDR3 coding DNA: TGTGCCAGCAGCCCACGGACTAGTTGGGGGGAGCTGTTTTTT. It codes for CASSPRTSWGELFF. Full variable domain (outside the CDR3, taken from reference TRBV7-3 and TRBJ2-2): GAGVSQTPSNKVTEKGKYVELRCDPISGHTALYWYRQSLGQGPEFLIYFQGTGAADDSGLPNDRFFAVRPEGSVSTLKIQRTERGDSAVYLCASSPRTSWGELFFGEGSRLTVL.